This T cell receptor (beta chain) was sequenced for a study of shared clonotypes between healthy human individuals. A note on this clone: As yet, its antigen is unknown.

Libraries were prepared by immunoSEQ multiplex PCR; TCRdb keeps only in-frame clonotypes and omits some of them. The sample carries about 2.3 million clones, about 92% recorded once. General observations from the study: Since donors were few, the genetic and exposure-history diversity represented was limited. Memory subsets generally showed lower estimated richness than naive subsets.

Every donor, a Caucasian adult, lived in Nashville, Tennessee. What was sequenced was naive CD4+ T cells from PBMCs. Subset denoted: CD45RA+ positively selected. The receptor comes from a man between 18 and 35 years old in good health. Some clones in this sample may be carry-over from other donors' samples.

This chain's CDR3 is CASSGTVLITGELFF. DNA of the CDR3: TGTGCCAGCAGTGGGACAGTACTAATCACCGGGGAGCTGTTTTTT. The rearrangement links TRBV28 to TRBJ2-2; 7 bases are a match to TRBD1. CDR1 is MDHEN, CDR2 SYDVKM, per germline. This CDR3 is 15 amino acids long. Trimming cost V 5 bases and J 4 bases; bases outside gene matches: 7.